Listed here are 17 T cell receptor beta chains from one sample, sequenced in a study of CD8 T cells in Susac syndrome. Random hexamers served to reverse transcribe roughly 0.45 to 1 ug RNA. TCRdb re-analysed the immunoSEQ multiplex PCR reads in MiXCR, keeping a single row per CDR3 protein. The top ten hold 0.099% of the sample, which has roughly 200,000 distinct CDR3 sequences, over 90% seen once. Source material: CD4+ T cells from PBMCs. Receptors were obtained from a human donor with Susac syndrome.

The CDR3, as DNA: TGTGCCAGCAGACGGGGGACCAGTCGCGCCAAAAACATTCAGTACTTC. Amino acids: CASRRGTSRAKNIQYF. The chain employs TRBV2 and TRBJ2-4; D possibly corresponds to TRBD2 (6 bases). The V end was cut by 6 bases, the J end by 1 base, with 16 bases between. CDR3 length: 16 amino acids. CDR1 is SNHLY, CDR2 FYNNEI, per germline. The whole variable domain, remainder taken from reference TRBV2 and TRBJ2-4, is EPEVTQTPSHQVTQMGQEVILRCVPISNHLYFYWYRQILGQKVEFLVSFYNNEISEKSEIFDDQFSVERPDGSNFTLKIRSTKLEDSAMYFCASRRGTSRAKNIQYFGAGTRLSVL.

The chain recombines TRBV20-1 with TRBJ2-6; D may be TRBD2 (6 bases). The CDR3 runs to 16 residues. Germline V gene data show CDR1 as DFQATT and CDR2 as SNEGSKA (reference sequence). V was trimmed by 4 bases and J by 2 bases, leaving 15 bases between them. The CDR3 loop is CSAKSRGGAGANVLTF. The CDR3 coding sequence is TGCAGTGCTAAATCCCGAGGCGGGGCTGGGGCCAACGTCCTGACTTTC.

CDR3 coding DNA: TGTGCCAGCAGCCGGATAGGGGACACGGGGTCAGAGACCCAGTACTTC. Its translation: CASSRIGDTGSETQYF. This chain uses TRBV3-1 with TRBJ2-5; maybe TRBD1 (6 bases). V lost 4 bases and J 4 bases, leaving 19 bases between the germline ends. The CDR3 consists of 16 residues. Looked up from germline, CDR1 is LGHDT and CDR2 is YNNKEL (reference sequence).

This chain joins TRBV7-8 and TRBJ2-7; 14 nucleotides align to TRBD2. The germline gives CDR1 SGHVS, CDR2 FQNEAQ. Trimming cost V 5 bases and J 3 bases; bases outside gene matches: 3. The length of the CDR3 is 15 residues. This CDR3 reads CASSPGTSGSYEQYF. The DNA of the CDR3 is TGTGCCAGCAGCCCCGGGACTAGCGGGAGCTACGAGCAGTACTTC. The full variable domain, in which reference TRBV7-8 and TRBJ2-7 provide the parts outside the CDR3, is GAGVSQSPRYKVAKRGQDVALRCDPISGHVSLFWYQQALGQGPEFLTYFQNEAQLDKSGLPSDRFFAERPEGSVSTLKIQRTQQEDSAVYLCASSPGTSGSYEQYFGPGTRLTVT.

This chain connects TRBV7-2 to TRBJ2-3; D is possibly TRBD2 (5 bases). This CDR3 is 15 amino acids long. Germline CDR1 SGHTA, CDR2 FQGNSA. Trimming took 5 bases from V and 2 from J, leaving 14 bases between them. CDR3 sequence (DNA): TGTGCCAGCAGCCCTAGCTCCGGCCACACAGATACGCAGTATTTT. Encoded protein: CASSPSSGHTDTQYF.

The chain combines TRBV15 with TRBJ2-1; 12 nucleotides agree with TRBD2. Germline V gene data show CDR1 as LNHNV and CDR2 as YYDKDF (reference sequence). CDR3 length equals 18 residues. V dropped 2 bases and J dropped 6; count of bases not matched to a gene: 11. The chain's CDR3 is CATSRTLAGGYGSNEQFF. CDR3 sequence (DNA): TGTGCCACCAGCAGAACGCTAGCGGGAGGGTATGGGTCCAATGAGCAGTTCTTC.

J is TRBJ1-1 and V is TRBV7-2; no reliable D call. The length of the CDR3 is 13 residues. Trimming left V 3 bases short and J 1 base short, with 6 bases between. Germline assignment: CDR1 SGHTA and CDR2 FQGNSA. The CDR3 protein is CASSLSRNTEAFF. In DNA, the CDR3 is TGTGCCAGCAGCTTGTCAAGGAACACTGAAGCTTTCTTT.

V usage is TRBV5-1 and J usage is TRBJ2-3; D is uncertain. This CDR3 is 14 amino acids long. The ends were cut back, 0 bases at V and 6 bases at J, with 11 bases in the middle. Germline CDR1 SGHRS, CDR2 YFSETQ. The CDR3 region is CASSLALRTDTQYF. The CDR3 DNA reads as TGCGCCAGCAGCTTGGCTCTTCGTACGGATACGCAGTATTTT.

The rearrangement uses TRBV27 and TRBJ2-3; 7 positions agree with TRBD2. V lost 2 bases and J lost 6; bases outside the gene matches: 8. Germline CDR1 is MNHEY and CDR2 is SMNVEV (reference sequence). The CDR3 extends over 15 amino acids. CDR3 protein: CASSLMAGVVDTQYF. The CDR3 DNA reads TGTGCCAGCAGTTTAATGGCGGGGGTGGTGGATACGCAGTATTTT.

This chain connects TRBV20-1 to TRBJ2-5, with TRBD2 matching over 7 bases. Germline V gene lookup returns CDR1 DFQATT and CDR2 SNEGSKA (reference sequence). The ends lost 3 bases at V and 5 bases at J; junction bases unmatched: 3. The CDR3 spans 12 residues. The CDR3 DNA sequence: TGCAGTGCTAGTGCGGGGGTGGAGACCCAGTACTTC. Its translation: CSASAGVETQYF.

The chain is built from TRBV23-1 and TRBJ1-1; no definite D call. TRBV23-1 is an open reading frame, and its role is uncertain. The V gene lost 2 bases and the J gene lost 3 bases, with 19 bases spanning the gap. The CDR3 has 17 residues. In DNA form, the CDR3 reads TGCGCCAGCAGTCAACCAGGTTATGATCCCCCGTACACTGAAGCTTTCTTT. Translating it yields CASSQPGYDPPYTEAFF.

V gene TRBV6-5 combines with J gene TRBJ1-5; a weak D match, TRBD1 (6 bases). V was pared by 6 bases and J by 6 bases, with 18 bases between. Germline V gene sequence: CDR1 MNHEY, CDR2 SVGAGI. The CDR3 runs 15 residues. CDR3 amino acids: CASRQTHRDSQPQHF. CDR3 bases: TGTGCCAGCAGACAAACTCACAGGGATAGTCAGCCCCAGCATTTT.

This chain uses TRBV10-3 with TRBJ2-6, with D possibly being TRBD1 (6 bases). The V and J ends lost 4 bases and 0 bases respectively, with 19 bases between them. This CDR3 has 19 amino acids. Germline loops: CDR1 ENHRY, CDR2 SYGVKD. This CDR3 reads CAISVPQVGGSSGANVLTF. The DNA of the CDR3 is TGTGCCATCAGTGTCCCCCAGGTAGGGGGAAGCTCTGGGGCCAACGTCCTGACTTTC.

The V call is TRBV12-3 or TRBV12-4, the J call TRBJ1-1; the match to TRBD1 covers 8 bases. The J segment lost 1 base and the V segment lost 5 bases, leaving 3 bases of the junction unmatched. The CDR3 extends over 14 amino acids. CDR3 bases: TGTGCCAGCAGTCGCGGGACAGGGAACACTGAAGCTTTCTTT. Its translation is CASSRGTGNTEAFF.

The genes are TRBV3-1 and TRBJ1-5; the D gene is possibly TRBD1 (5 bases). V was cut by 4 bases and J by 0 bases, with 16 bases left in between. CDR1 and CDR2 (germline): LGHDT, YNNKEL (reference sequence). The CDR3 runs 17 residues. CDR3 DNA sequence: TGTGCCAGCAGCCCGTCCCGGGACGTTAATAGCAATCAGCCCCAGCATTTT. As protein: CASSPSRDVNSNQPQHF.

This clonotype was counted once. The DNA of the CDR3 is TGTGCCAGCCGGGACGGCTATGGCTACACCTTC. Residues: CASRDGYGYTF. The chain has TRBV3-1 and TRBJ1-2, with D possibly being TRBD1 (5 bases). The CDR3 has 11 amino acids. The ends were cut back, 8 bases at V and 4 bases at J, with 8 bases in the middle. Per germline, CDR1 LGHDT and CDR2 YNNKEL (reference sequence).

This chain joins TRBV18 and TRBJ1-1; a possible D gene is TRBD1 (6 bases). Germline V CDR1 and CDR2: KGHSH, LQKENI. The V end was cut by 4 bases, the J end by 1 base, with 13 bases between. This CDR3 spans 15 amino acids. The CDR3 DNA is TGTGCCAGCTCACTCTCCAAACAGGGGAACACTGAAGCTTTCTTT. This translates into CASSLSKQGNTEAFF.